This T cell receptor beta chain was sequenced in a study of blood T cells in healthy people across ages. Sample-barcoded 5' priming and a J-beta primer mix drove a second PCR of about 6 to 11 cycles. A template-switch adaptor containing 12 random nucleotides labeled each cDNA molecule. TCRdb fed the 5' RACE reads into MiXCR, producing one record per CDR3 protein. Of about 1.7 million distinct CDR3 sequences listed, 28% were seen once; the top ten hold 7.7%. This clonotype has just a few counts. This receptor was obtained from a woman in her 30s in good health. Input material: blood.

CDR3 residues: CASMAGDGTDTQYF. The CDR3 DNA reads as TGCGCCAGCATGGCAGGGGACGGCACAGATACGCAGTATTTT. This sequence joins TRBV5-1 and TRBJ2-3; D possibly corresponds to TRBD1 (6 bases). V was shortened by 6 bases and J by 1 base, with 12 bases between the two germline ends. The germline CDR1 and CDR2 sequences are SGHRS and YFSETQ. This CDR3 contains 14 residues.